The 20 T cell receptor beta chains given below trace back to one sample, sequenced in a study of blood T cell repertoires in COVID-19. Sequenced by immunoSEQ multiplex PCR; TCRdb stores in-frame clones only, minus some. Here the sample spans 150,000 to 160,000 clones, 91% being singletons. Input material: peripheral blood. The receptor set was obtained from a man aged 45-60 years with acute or convalescent COVID-19.

The chain employs TRBV9 and TRBJ1-5; 7 nucleotides match TRBD1. Germline V gives CDR1 SGDLS, CDR2 YYNGEE. This CDR3 comprises 15 residues. Germline trimming cut 3 bases from V and 0 bases from J; bases unmatched to any gene: 3. CDR3 nucleotides: TGTGCCAGCAGCGCTACAGGGGATAGCAATCAGCCCCAGCATTTT. The encoded protein is CASSATGDSNQPQHF.

The V and J genes are TRBV9 and TRBJ1-2; D is unclear. V lost 0 bases and J 2 bases, leaving 11 bases between the germline ends. The CDR3 loop spans 15 amino acids. Germline-derived CDR1 and CDR2 are SGDLS and YYNGEE. The CDR3 DNA is TGTGCCAGCAGCGTAGGCGGGGTACCGAACTATGGCTACACCTTC. It specifies CASSVGGVPNYGYTF.

The chain has TRBV10-3 and TRBJ2-7, with D perhaps matching TRBD2 (7 bases). V lost 3 bases and J 5 bases, leaving 11 bases between the germline ends. Germline CDR1 ENHRY, CDR2 SYGVKD. CDR3 length: 13 residues. The CDR3 spells CAISERGGDEQYV. The CDR3 bases are TGTGCCATCAGTGAAAGGGGGGGAGACGAGCAGTACGTC.

The rearrangement uses TRBV29-1 and TRBJ2-2; D remains unclear. There are 12 residues in the CDR3. Trimming left V 7 bases short and J 2 bases short, with 8 bases between. The germline CDR1 and CDR2 sequences are SQVTM and ANQGSEA. In DNA, the CDR3 is TGCAGCGCAGACACCAACACCGGGGAGCTGTTTTTT. Its translation is CSADTNTGELFF.

The rearrangement uses TRBV2 and TRBJ2-3, with TRBD1 as a possible D gene (5 bases). There are 16 residues in the CDR3. The V gene lost 0 bases and the J gene lost 0 bases, with 10 bases spanning the gap. Germline values: CDR1 SNHLY, CDR2 FYNNEI. The CDR3 loop reads CASSEAVAGSTDTQYF. The CDR3 DNA is TGTGCCAGCAGTGAAGCAGTTGCAGGGAGCACAGATACGCAGTATTTT.

The chain links TRBV19 to TRBJ2-1, with 9 positions matching TRBD2. This CDR3 has 17 amino acids. With V trimmed by 2 bases and J by 10 bases, 15 bases remained unmatched. Looked up from germline, CDR1 is LNHDA and CDR2 is SQIVND (reference sequence). The chain's CDR3 is CASSIFFQGLAPPEQFF. The CDR3, as DNA: TGTGCCAGTAGTATATTTTTTCAGGGACTAGCTCCTCCCGAGCAGTTCTTC.

The J gene is TRBJ2-2, the V gene TRBV4-1, with 11 nucleotides matching TRBD1. The trim removed 6 bases at V and 0 bases at J, leaving 3 bases unmatched. The V gene's germline CDR1 is MGHRA and CDR2 YSYEKL. CDR3 length: 16 residues. For the CDR3, the DNA is TGCGCCAGCAGATCGGACAGGGGGCCGAACACCGGGGAGCTGTTTTTT. This encodes CASRSDRGPNTGELFF.

This clone was seen a single time. V gene TRBV18 combines with J gene TRBJ2-3, with 9 nucleotides matching TRBD1. V trimming: 6 bases; J trimming: 5 bases; junction bases outside the gene matches: 18. Germline CDR1 reads KGHSH; CDR2 reads LQKENI. The CDR3 runs 18 residues. The CDR3 region has the DNA TGTGCCAGCTCCCCCAGGCGGTTCGAACAGGGGGCTTTAGATACGCAGTATTTT. Protein: CASSPRRFEQGALDTQYF.

This clone was seen only once. This chain uses TRBV27 with TRBJ2-7, with D possibly being TRBD1 (6 bases). In germline, CDR1 is MNHEY, CDR2 SMNVEV (reference sequence). This CDR3 has 14 amino acids. V was cut by 5 bases and J by 6 bases, with 17 bases left in between. DNA for the CDR3: TGTGCCAGCAGTCCAGGGACACGAGCCGGCGAGCAGTACTTC. It specifies CASSPGTRAGEQYF.

The chain uses TRBV18 and TRBJ2-1; possibly TRBD2 for D (5 bases). CDR1 is KGHSH and CDR2 is LQKENI in the germline V gene. CDR3 length: 14 amino acids. Between the trimmed V and J ends, which lost 3 bases and 2 bases, there was a span of 8 bases. CDR3 bases: TGTGCCAGCTCACCGTCGGGAACCTACAATGAGCAGTTCTTC. It specifies CASSPSGTYNEQFF.

Of note for this clone: Sequence at one end of the junction differs from germline and may be a read error. The rearrangement links TRBV2 to TRBJ1-1, with D tentatively TRBD1 (5 bases). From germline, CDR1 is SNHLY and CDR2 FYNNEI. The CDR3 spans 13 residues. The CDR3 DNA sequence: TGTGCCAACAGTAGACAGAGAAACACTGAAGCTTTCTTT. It codes for CANSRQRNTEAFF. The full variable domain, in which reference TRBV2 and TRBJ1-1 provide the parts outside the CDR3, is EPEVTQTPSHQVTQMGQEVILRCVPISNHLYFYWYRQILGQKVEFLVSFYNNEISEKSEIFDDQFSVERPDGSNFTLKIRSTKLEDSAMYFCANSRQRNTEAFFGQGTRLTVV.

This clone was detected once. The V call is TRBV27, the J call TRBJ2-3, with a weak D call TRBD1 (5 bases). This CDR3 is built from 17 residues. CDR1 is MNHEY, CDR2 SMNVEV, per germline (reference sequence). Between the trimmed V and J ends, which lost 1 base and 0 bases, there was a span of 14 bases. The CDR3 nucleotides are TGTGCCAGCAGTTTATACGGCCACAGGTATAGCACAGATACGCAGTATTTT. Protein sequence: CASSLYGHRYSTDTQYF.

As DNA, the CDR3 is TGTGCCAGCAGCCCGGTGGGGGGGCAGAAGACCCAGTACTTC. It specifies CASSPVGGQKTQYF. This chain connects TRBV28 to TRBJ2-5; D may be TRBD2 (7 bases). In germline, CDR1 is MDHEN, CDR2 SYDVKM. The CDR3 has 14 amino acids. With 6 bases removed from V and 6 bases from J, the gap between germline ends came to 17 bases.

This chain's CDR3 is CASGQGVSDTQYF. DNA of the CDR3: TGTGCCAGCGGACAGGGTGTTTCAGATACGCAGTATTTT. The J gene is TRBJ2-3, the V gene TRBV2; 8 positions agree with TRBD1. Germline CDR1 and CDR2: SNHLY and FYNNEI. The CDR3 is made up of 13 amino acids. Unmatched junction bases numbered 5, after V lost 8 bases and J lost 4 bases.

The chain couples TRBV25-1 to TRBJ1-5, with TRBD1 identical over 8 bases. The CDR3 covers 14 residues. CDR1 and CDR2 (germline): MGHDK, SYGVNS. Unmatched junction bases numbered 8, after V lost 6 bases and J lost 7 bases. The CDR3: CASSPDRGGQPQHF. The CDR3 coding sequence is TGTGCCAGCAGCCCCGACAGGGGAGGGCAGCCCCAGCATTTT.

This chain joins TRBV5-1 and TRBJ2-7, with TRBD1 identical over 9 bases. Germline CDR1 and CDR2: SGHRS and YFSETQ. The V gene end was trimmed by 4 bases and the J gene end by 2 bases; junction bases not matched to a gene: 7. The CDR3 extends over 15 amino acids. CDR3 residues: CASSTDRGAPYEQYF. CDR3 bases: TGCGCCAGCAGCACCGACAGGGGGGCCCCCTACGAGCAGTACTTC.

The gene calls are TRBV11-1 and TRBJ1-2; D call uncertain. V shed 6 bases and J shed 6 bases, with 11 bases lying between them. The CDR3 is 12 residues long. Germline V gives CDR1 SGHAT, CDR2 FQDESV (reference sequence). For the CDR3, the DNA is TGTGCCAGCAGTTGGGGAGGAGATGGCTACACCTTC. It is translated as CASSWGGDGYTF.

The chain uses TRBV10-3 and TRBJ1-2; 10 bases fit TRBD1. J lost 6 bases, V lost 3 bases, and 4 bases had no gene match. Germline values: CDR1 ENHRY, CDR2 SYGVKD. The CDR3 is made up of 14 amino acids. The CDR3 nucleotides are TGTGCCATCAGTGAACTCGGACAGGGGGATGGCTACACCTTC. Residues: CAISELGQGDGYTF.

V gene TRBV3-1 (or the pseudogene TRBV3-2) combines with J gene TRBJ1-1; 9 bases fit TRBD1. The CDR3 spans 12 residues. The germline CDR1 and CDR2 sequences are LGHDT and YNNKEL (reference sequence). With 4 bases clipped from V and 11 bases from J, the junction kept 5 bases outside the gene matches. CDR3: CASSPGQGQAFF. The CDR3 coding sequence is TGTGCCAGCAGCCCGGGACAGGGTCAGGCTTTCTTT.

V usage is TRBV7-2 and J usage is TRBJ2-2; 11 bases align to TRBD2. The length of the CDR3 is 16 residues. The ends lost 5 bases at V and 0 bases at J; junction bases unmatched: 2. Germline V gives CDR1 SGHTA, CDR2 FQGNSA. The CDR3 DNA reads as TGTGCCAGCAGCGCTAGCGGGGGGACGAACACCGGGGAGCTGTTTTTT. It translates to CASSASGGTNTGELFF. The full variable domain, rest sourced from reference TRBV7-2 and TRBJ2-2, is GAGVSQSPSNKVTEKGKDVELRCDPISGHTALYWYRQSLGQGLEFLIYFQGNSAPDKSGLPSDRFSAERTGGSVSTLTIQRTQQEDSAVYLCASSASGGTNTGELFFGEGSRLTVL.